This T cell receptor beta chain was sequenced in a study of T cell changes during pregnancy in multiple sclerosis. CDR3 length equals 15 residues. V lost 1 base and J 1 base, leaving 10 bases between the germline ends. Germline loops: CDR1 MNHNS, CDR2 SASEGT. Method: immunoSEQ multiplex PCR; TCRdb's copy keeps in-frame clones and lacks some. The profile shows around 47,000 clones, about 95% of them singletons. The source material was peripheral blood, sampled in the second trimester of pregnancy. The sequence came from a female donor with multiple sclerosis, enrolled in a pregnancy study. This chain joins TRBV6-1 and TRBJ2-5; no clear D. Here the CDR3 DNA reads TGTGCCAGCAGTGAAGGGTCCGCAGGCCAAGAGACCCAGTACTTC. It codes for CASSEGSAGQETQYF.